This T cell receptor (beta chain) originates from a study of blood T cell repertoires in COVID-19. As for the study in general: Italy, Spain and the United States were the sources of the convalescent and acute COVID-19 samples. The cDNA or gDNA used as material had been derived from T cells, B-cell-depleted T cells, or PBMCs.

The authors' processing: Researchers report that nucleated cell counts were estimated from reference gene primer amplification. Sequencing used immunoSEQ multiplex PCR; TCRdb keeps in-frame clones, though not all of them. That table furnishes V, J and clone size, whereas the DNA furnished D and trimming. The sample consists of 25,000 or so clones, 70% to 90% of them appearing once. CDR1 is SQVTM, CDR2 ANQGSEA, per germline. This CDR3 has 14 residues. V was clipped by 1 base and J by 5 bases, with 12 bases between them. The sequencing sample was made of peripheral blood. This sequence originates from a human donor with acute or convalescent COVID-19. The donor label of this sample is uncertain. This chain uses TRBV29-1 with TRBJ1-3; the D is unclear. The CDR3 here is CSVEVAGLRNTIYF. The CDR3 region has the DNA TGCAGCGTTGAAGTCGCAGGTCTGAGAAACACCATATATTTT.